A single sample gave rise to the 27 T cell receptor beta chains below, sequenced in a study of T cell responses to AZD1222 COVID-19 vaccine. Only in-frame clones appear in the TCRdb table, and some are missing; sequencing was by immunoSEQ multiplex PCR. The repertoire holds some 120,000 clones, with about 90% as singletons. Specimen: peripheral blood, collected 28 days after the second AZD1222 dose. Receptor source: an adult who received the AZD1222 COVID-19 vaccine.

The chain joins TRBV30 to TRBJ2-7; D gene ambiguous. Germline CDR1 and CDR2: GTSNPN and SVGIG (reference sequence). Deletions cut 5 bases from V and 2 bases from J, with 10 bases between. The CDR3 is 12 residues long. CDR3 in amino acids: CAWETNTYEQYF. The CDR3 DNA follows: TGTGCCTGGGAGACAAATACCTACGAGCAGTACTTC.

CDR3 DNA sequence: TGTGCCAGCAGTTCTCCGGGGGCGGAGTCTAGGCGGGAGCTGTTTTTT. Encoded protein: CASSSPGAESRRELFF. The chain joins TRBV2 to TRBJ2-2; D could derive from TRBD1 or TRBD2 (6 bases each). Germline CDR1 and CDR2: SNHLY and FYNNEI. This CDR3 region has 16 residues. Deletions cut 5 bases from V and 9 bases from J, with 22 bases between.

This clone has only a few counts. V and J are TRBV6-4 and TRBJ1-2, with D uncertain. Germline V lookup: CDR1 MRHNA, CDR2 SNTAGT. The CDR3 runs to 16 residues. V lost 5 bases, J lost 7 bases, and 23 bases lay in between. The CDR3 loop is CASSPTRGESNLGYTF. The CDR3 region has the DNA TGTGCCAGCAGTCCTACCCGCGGAGAGTCTAATCTTGGCTACACCTTC.

This clone occurred once. CDR3 coding DNA: TGTGCCAGCAGCCAAGATCATTCACCCCTCCACTTT. Its protein product is CASSQDHSPLHF. The chain uses TRBV14 and TRBJ1-6; D gene unclear. In germline, CDR1 is SGHDN, CDR2 FVKESK. Trimming removed 0 bases from V and 8 bases from J, with 2 bases in between. The CDR3 length is 12 residues.

The gene calls are TRBV12-3 or TRBV12-4 and TRBJ1-4; tentatively, D is TRBD1 (5 bases). The germline V and J ends were trimmed by 5 bases and 8 bases, with 9 bases remaining between them. The CDR3 has 12 amino acids. The CDR3 DNA follows: TGTGCCAGCAGTCGTTGGGGGGAAAAACTGTTTTTT. It specifies CASSRWGEKLFF.

The chain carries TRBV9 and TRBJ2-5, with TRBD2 matching over 9 bases. The CDR3 is 16 amino acids. Losses at the gene ends were 1 base for V and 1 base for J; bases not matched to a gene: 5. Germline CDR1 and CDR2: SGDLS and YYNGEE. For the CDR3, the DNA is TGTGCCAGCAGCGTACTGTCAGCGGGAGGCCAAGAGACCCAGTACTTC. It specifies CASSVLSAGGQETQYF.

J is TRBJ1-3 and V is TRBV10-2; D is unclear. The CDR3 extends over 14 amino acids. Germline V lookup: CDR1 WSHSY, CDR2 SAAADI. Trimming took off 3 bases at V and 1 base at J, with 7 bases between the two ends. This chain's CDR3 is CASSDYGSGNTIYF. The DNA of the CDR3 is TGCGCCAGCAGTGATTATGGTTCTGGAAACACCATATATTTT.

The rearrangement links TRBV28 to TRBJ1-5; D is unclear. V was shortened by 5 bases and J by 5 bases, with 7 bases between the two germline ends. CDR1 and CDR2 (germline): MDHEN, SYDVKM. The CDR3 loop spans 12 amino acids. This chain's CDR3 is CASSQRYQPQHF. The CDR3, as DNA: TGTGCCAGCAGTCAACGGTATCAGCCCCAGCATTTT. The complete variable domain, with remaining parts taken from reference TRBV28 and TRBJ1-5, reads DVKVTQSSRYLVKRTGEKVFLECVQDMDHENMFWYRQDPGLGLRLIYFSYDVKMKEKGDIPEGYSVSREKKERFSLILESASTNQTSMYLCASSQRYQPQHFGDGTRLSIL.

V and J are TRBV27 and TRBJ2-5, with TRBD1 matching 7 bases. This CDR3 has 14 residues. Germline loops: CDR1 MNHEY, CDR2 SMNVEV (reference sequence). V lost 6 bases and J lost 0; bases outside the gene matches: 4. CDR3 in DNA: TGTGCCAGCAGCTATACAGGGGACCAAGAGACCCAGTACTTC. Its protein product is CASSYTGDQETQYF.

This chain's CDR3 is CASSSSDNEKLFF. CDR3 DNA: TGTGCCAGCAGCTCCTCAGATAATGAAAAACTGTTTTTT. The chain uses TRBV5-5 and TRBJ1-4; no reliable D call. CDR3 size: 13 residues. From germline, CDR1 is SGHKS and CDR2 YYEKEE (reference sequence). The ends were cut back, 3 bases at V and 4 bases at J, with 7 bases in the middle.

The chain is built from TRBV5-1 and TRBJ1-5; possible D gene TRBD1, 5 bases. The ends were cut back, 0 bases at V and 6 bases at J, with 10 bases in the middle. Germline assignment: CDR1 SGHRS and CDR2 YFSETQ. This CDR3 is built from 14 residues. The CDR3 spells CASSLEAGSQPQHF. The DNA for the CDR3 is TGCGCCAGCAGCTTGGAGGCAGGGAGTCAGCCCCAGCATTTT.

The chain recombines TRBV12-5 with TRBJ1-2; 7 positions agree with TRBD1. The trim removed 4 bases at V and 8 bases at J, leaving 13 bases unmatched. The CDR3 contains 15 residues. CDR1 is LGHNT, CDR2 FRNRAP, per germline. The CDR3, as DNA: TGTGCTAGTGGTTCACCTAACGACAGGGCGGAAGGCTACACCTTC. Its protein product is CASGSPNDRAEGYTF.

In regard to this clone: The same CDR3 can be traced to other DNA sequences in this sample. The chain uses TRBV18 and TRBJ1-1; D is unresolved. V shed 1 base and J shed 2 bases, with 5 bases lying between them. Germline assignment: CDR1 KGHSH and CDR2 LQKENI. The CDR3 runs to 13 residues. This CDR3 reads CASSPQGNTEAFF. CDR3 coding DNA: TGTGCCAGCTCACCACAGGGAAACACTGAAGCTTTCTTT.

V usage is TRBV4-2 and J usage is TRBJ1-6; D is undetermined. CDR3 length: 18 residues. Trimming cost V 1 base and J 0 bases, with 13 bases left between them. In germline, CDR1 is LGHNA, CDR2 YNFKEQ. The chain's CDR3 is CASSQGLDSNSYNSPLHF. DNA for the CDR3: TGTGCCAGCAGCCAAGGACTCGACTCAAACTCCTATAATTCACCCCTCCACTTT.

This sequence joins TRBV4-2 and TRBJ2-5, with D possibly matching TRBD1 (6 bases). CDR3 length: 16 residues. Germline V gives CDR1 LGHNA, CDR2 YNFKEQ. Trimming left V 1 base short and J 1 base short, with 13 bases between. The CDR3 coding sequence is TGTGCCAGCAGCCAAGTCCGAAGAGGGGGCCAAGAGACCCAGTACTTC. Protein sequence: CASSQVRRGGQETQYF.

V is TRBV7-9 and J is TRBJ2-1; D tentatively fits TRBD1 or TRBD2 (5 bases each). The CDR3 sequence is 14 residues long. CDR1 and CDR2 from the germline V gene are SEHNR and FQNEAQ (reference sequence). Trimming left V 4 bases short and J 9 bases short, with 16 bases between. CDR3 residues: CASSSRFGDPEQFF. The DNA for the CDR3 is TGTGCCAGCAGCTCCCGATTCGGGGACCCTGAGCAGTTCTTC. The variable domain in full, completed from reference TRBV7-9 and TRBJ2-1, reads DTGVSQNPRHKITKRGQNVTFRCDPISEHNRLYWYRQTLGQGPEFLTYFQNEAQLEKSRLLSDRFSAERPKGSFSTLEIQRTEQGDSAMYLCASSSRFGDPEQFFGPGTRLTVL.

V and J are TRBV7-9 and TRBJ2-1, with TRBD1 matching over 9 bases. V lost 6 bases to trimming and J lost 7 bases; unmatched junction nucleotides: 16. Germline CDR1 is SEHNR and CDR2 is FQNEAQ (reference sequence). This CDR3 has 17 amino acids. In DNA, the CDR3 is TGTGCCAGCAGTTCAAACAGGAGTCCCGGGACAGGGAATGAGCAGTTCTTC. It is translated as CASSSNRSPGTGNEQFF.

The chain uses TRBV27 and TRBJ2-1; D is undetermined. V was trimmed by 6 bases and J by 0 bases, leaving 12 bases between them. The CDR3 runs to 15 residues. Per germline, CDR1 MNHEY and CDR2 SMNVEV (reference sequence). The CDR3 loop reads CASRATVSSYNEQFF. The CDR3 DNA reads TGTGCCAGCAGAGCTACGGTGAGCTCCTACAATGAGCAGTTCTTC.

The chain couples TRBV27 to TRBJ2-7; D might be TRBD1 (5 bases). The V gene lost 8 bases and the J gene lost 2 bases, with 25 bases spanning the gap. CDR1 is MNHEY, CDR2 SMNVEV, per germline (reference sequence). The CDR3 loop spans 17 amino acids. In nucleotides, the CDR3 is TGTGCCAGCTCTTTGGCCCCCTCTGCGGACAAGACCTACGAGCAGTACTTC. It specifies CASSLAPSADKTYEQYF.

The chain couples TRBV27 to TRBJ2-5; TRBD2 is a possible D gene (5 bases). The CDR3 spans 14 residues. V dropped 3 bases and J dropped 1 base, with 9 bases sitting between them. Germline V gives CDR1 MNHEY, CDR2 SMNVEV (reference sequence). CDR3 loop: CASSFLRAQETQYF. The CDR3 DNA is TGTGCCAGCAGTTTTTTGAGGGCCCAAGAGACCCAGTACTTC.

This sequence joins TRBV2 and TRBJ1-5, with D possibly being TRBD1 (6 bases). Germline V lookup: CDR1 SNHLY, CDR2 FYNNEI. The CDR3 sequence is 14 residues long. V lost 3 bases, J lost 4 bases, and 10 bases lay in between. For the CDR3, the DNA is TGTGCCAGCAGTGATGGACAGCCTAATCAGCCCCAGCATTTT. This encodes CASSDGQPNQPQHF. The entire variable domain, with the rest obtained from reference TRBV2 and TRBJ1-5, is as follows: EPEVTQTPSHQVTQMGQEVILRCVPISNHLYFYWYRQILGQKVEFLVSFYNNEISEKSEIFDDQFSVERPDGSNFTLKIRSTKLEDSAMYFCASSDGQPNQPQHFGDGTRLSIL.

The chain carries TRBV3-1 (or the pseudogene TRBV3-2) and TRBJ1-5; D gene ambiguous. Germline values: CDR1 LGHDT, CDR2 YNNKEL (reference sequence). This CDR3 has 13 amino acids. V was clipped by 1 base and J by 4 bases, with 5 bases between them. This chain's CDR3 is CASSQVGNQPQHF. The CDR3 DNA reads as TGTGCCAGCAGCCAAGTCGGGAATCAGCCCCAGCATTTT.

The gene calls are TRBV30 and TRBJ1-3; no firm D call. The CDR3 extends over 11 amino acids. CDR1 and CDR2 from the germline V gene are GTSNPN and SVGIG (reference sequence). V was pared by 5 bases and J by 2 bases, with 4 bases between. CDR3 bases: TGTGCCTGGGGCACTGGAAACACCATATATTTT. This translates into CAWGTGNTIYF. The variable domain in full, with the rest retrieved from reference TRBV30 and TRBJ1-3, is SQTIHQWPATLVQPVGSPLSLECTVEGTSNPNLYWYRQAAGRGLQLLFYSVGIGQISSEVPQNLSASRPQDRQFILSSKKLLLSDSGFYLCAWGTGNTIYFGEGSWLTVV.

This sequence joins TRBV9 and TRBJ2-7; the D call may be TRBD1 or TRBD2 (5 bases each). The CDR3 runs 15 residues. The V and J ends lost 0 bases and 6 bases respectively, with 16 bases between them. Per the germline V gene, CDR1 is SGDLS and CDR2 is YYNGEE. CDR3 loop: CASSVEGDPSSEQYF. Written as DNA, the CDR3 is TGTGCCAGCAGCGTAGAAGGGGACCCCTCTTCCGAGCAGTACTTC.

In its sample, this clone was seen a few times. The chain joins TRBV10-3 to TRBJ2-3, with 7 bases identical to TRBD2. The CDR3 totals 15 residues. The V gene end was trimmed by 3 bases and the J gene end by 5 bases; junction bases not matched to a gene: 8. From germline, CDR1 is ENHRY and CDR2 SYGVKD. In nucleotides, the CDR3 is TGTGCCATCAGTGATCGTTGGCGGGAGAAAGATACGCAGTATTTT. Translating gives CAISDRWREKDTQYF.

DNA of the CDR3: TGTGCCAGCAGCTTAGGGCTAGCGGGATACAATGAGCAGTTCTTC. Amino acids: CASSLGLAGYNEQFF. The chain combines TRBV7-8 with TRBJ2-1, with TRBD2 matching over 9 bases. Losses at the gene ends were 1 base for V and 4 bases for J; bases not matched to a gene: 2. The CDR3 is 15 residues long. Germline CDR1 reads SGHVS; CDR2 reads FQNEAQ.

The rearrangement links TRBV7-2 to TRBJ1-1; D call uncertain. Germline CDR1 is SGHTA and CDR2 is FQGNSA. Trimming stripped 2 bases from V and 3 bases from J, with 7 bases between. The CDR3 loop spans 13 amino acids. CDR3 nucleotides: TGTGCCAGCAGCTTAATGAGGGACACTGAAGCTTTCTTT. It translates to CASSLMRDTEAFF.